This T cell receptor beta chain was sequenced for a study of shared clonotypes between healthy human individuals. Assay used: immunoSEQ multiplex PCR; TCRdb lists only in-frame clones, some missing. The data contain about 980,000 clones, approximately 80% of them singletons. This clone was counted a single time. Other DNA sequences from this sample encode an identical CDR3 as well. Sequencing was carried out using memory CD4+ T cells sorted from blood. Subset of the sample: CD45RA-negative fraction. The sequence came from a man between 18 and 35 years old in good health.

This chain's CDR3 is CASSLQGAGEKLFF. CDR3 bases: TGTGCCAGCAGCTTACAGGGGGCTGGCGAAAAACTGTTTTTT. The chain is built from TRBV27 and TRBJ1-4; 9 nucleotides agree with TRBD1. Germline V gene lookup returns CDR1 MNHEY and CDR2 SMNVEV (reference sequence). Trimming at V came to 6 bases and at J to 8 bases, leaving 7 bases not matched to a gene. This CDR3 contains 14 residues.